The 17 T cell receptor beta chains presented below share a single source sample, sequenced in a study of regulatory T cells in long-lasting Graves disease. Relying on iRepertoire HTBI primers and Arm-PCR of CDR3 regions, the team built TCR beta libraries. Each CDR3 protein gets one entry after TCRdb re-called the multiplex PCR reads with MiXCR. This sample yields 300,000 to 400,000 distinct CDR3 sequences, of which roughly 17% are seen a single time; just under 30% belongs to the top ten. Sample time point: newly diagnosed GD, antithyroid drugs for less than 3 months. From RNA extracted from PBMCs, the TCR library was made. Another study also made use of these data, one on T cells in Graves' hyperthyroidism and ophthalmopathy.

The sample consisted of peripheral blood mononuclear cells (PBMCs), taken at new diagnosis, from a patient treated with antithyroid drugs. All receptors come from a man in his forties with Graves disease.

This chain joins TRBV6-2 or TRBV6-3 and TRBJ1-5, with 8 bases matching TRBD1. Per the germline V gene, CDR1 is MNHEY and CDR2 is SVGEGT. There are 15 residues in the CDR3. V lost 6 bases and J lost 6; bases outside the gene matches: 10. CDR3 DNA sequence: TGTGCCAGCAGCAACTTGGACAGGGTCACTCAGCCCCAGCATTTT. Protein sequence: CASSNLDRVTQPQHF.

V gene TRBV20-1 combines with J gene TRBJ1-1; maybe TRBD1 (6 bases). CDR1 is DFQATT and CDR2 is SNEGSKA in the germline V gene (reference sequence). This CDR3 is 13 amino acids long. CDR3 sequence reads: CNPVGGAGTEAFF. DNA of the CDR3: TGCAACCCGGTTGGGGGGGCAGGCACTGAAGCTTTCTTT.

V gene TRBV28 combines with J gene TRBJ2-2, with D maybe TRBD1 (6 bases). This CDR3 has 17 amino acids. The germline gives CDR1 MDHEN, CDR2 SYDVKM. Trimming pared 6 bases from V and 4 bases from J, leaving 21 bases between. CDR3 protein: CASRVESTGRFTGELFF. The CDR3 coding sequence is TGTGCCAGCAGAGTCGAGTCGACAGGTAGATTCACCGGGGAGCTGTTTTTT.

This clonotype was seen many times. The chain uses TRBV5-1 and TRBJ2-3; D is perhaps TRBD1 (6 bases). The length of the CDR3 is 14 residues. In germline, CDR1 is SGHRS, CDR2 YFSETQ. Trimming took off 1 base at V and 6 bases at J, with 12 bases between the two ends. The CDR3 spells CASSLQGSGDTQYF. The CDR3 DNA sequence: TGCGCCAGCAGCTTGCAGGGGAGTGGGGATACGCAGTATTTT. Combining the CDR3 with reference TRBV5-1 and TRBJ2-3 gives the whole variable domain KAGVTQTPRYLIKTRGQQVTLSCSPISGHRSVSWYQQTPGQGLQFLFEYFSETQRNKGNFPGRFSGRQFSNSRSEMNVSTLELGDSALYLCASSLQGSGDTQYFGPGTRLTVL.

There are many counts of this clonotype. The rearrangement uses TRBV10-3 and TRBJ1-1; 11 bases map to TRBD1. CDR1 and CDR2 from the germline V gene are ENHRY and SYGVKD. The CDR3 contains 16 residues. V lost 0 bases, J lost 2 bases, and 2 bases stayed unmatched. The CDR3 here is CAISESRTGGNTEAFF. The CDR3 nucleotides read TGTGCCATCAGTGAGTCCCGGACAGGGGGCAACACTGAAGCTTTCTTT.

This clonotype was picked up many times. V is TRBV28 and J is TRBJ1-1; tentatively, D is TRBD1 (6 bases). This CDR3 region has 13 residues. Per germline, CDR1 MDHEN and CDR2 SYDVKM. V gave up 4 bases and J gave up 3 bases, with 9 bases separating them. The CDR3 loop reads CASSSGQHTEAFF. The CDR3 nucleotides are TGTGCCAGCAGTTCGGGACAACACACTGAAGCTTTCTTT.

The genes are TRBV27 and TRBJ1-4; TRBD1 might be the D (6 bases). Trimming shortened V by 6 bases and J by 5 bases, and 22 bases separated the two germline ends. The CDR3 totals 17 residues. Germline V gives CDR1 MNHEY, CDR2 SMNVEV (reference sequence). The CDR3 DNA is TGTGCCAGCAGCCGAGACTGGGGGGCAGTTGGGAATGAAAAACTGTTTTTT. This codes for CASSRDWGAVGNEKLFF.

This clonotype has more than one count but fewer than ten. The chain employs TRBV27 and TRBJ1-6, with TRBD1 as a possible D gene (5 bases). Deletions cut 5 bases from V and 9 bases from J, with 8 bases between. This CDR3 has 12 residues. Germline V lookup: CDR1 MNHEY, CDR2 SMNVEV (reference sequence). The CDR3 nucleotides are TGTGCCAGCAGTGAGGGGAGTTCACCCCTCCACTTT. Translating it yields CASSEGSSPLHF.

There are a few counts of this clonotype. The rearrangement links TRBV30 to TRBJ2-2; D is undetermined. The CDR3 covers 14 residues. Deletions cut 0 bases from V and 4 bases from J, with 9 bases between. CDR1 is GTSNPN, CDR2 SVGIG, per germline (reference sequence). The DNA for the CDR3 is TGTGCCTGGAGTGTAGTAGGGTCCACCGGGGAGCTGTTTTTT. Its protein product is CAWSVVGSTGELFF.

The table lists this clonotype with many counts. J is TRBJ1-2 and V is TRBV2; D uncertain. V dropped 7 bases and J dropped 3 bases, with 6 bases sitting between them. CDR3 size: 11 residues. From germline, CDR1 is SNHLY and CDR2 FYNNEI. In nucleotides, the CDR3 is TGTGCCAGCATCGCGTACTATGGCTACACCTTC. This encodes CASIAYYGYTF.

As concerns this clonotype: A much larger clone lies a single base off, so this may be a read error. CDR3 nucleotide sequence: TGTGCCAGCAGCTCCATGGGGACTAGTGGAATCAATGAGCAGTTCTTC. This translates into CASSSMGTSGINEQFF. The chain combines TRBV7-9 with TRBJ2-1; the match to TRBD2 covers 8 bases. The V gene end was trimmed by 4 bases and the J gene end by 6 bases; junction bases not matched to a gene: 11. The germline V gene has CDR1 SEHNR and CDR2 FQNEAQ (reference sequence). CDR3 size: 16 residues.

This clonotype was observed at least ten times. The chain links TRBV7-2 to TRBJ2-3, with D tentatively TRBD2 (5 bases). CDR3 length: 16 amino acids. Trimming shortened V by 2 bases and J by 4 bases, and 16 bases separated the two germline ends. Germline V gene data show CDR1 as SGHTA and CDR2 as FQGNSA. The CDR3 sequence is CASSLRSSGYSDTQYF. Here the CDR3 DNA reads TGTGCCAGCAGCTTACGTTCATCGGGGTACTCAGATACGCAGTATTTT.

The J gene is TRBJ2-5, the V gene TRBV5-1; D unclear. V shed 2 bases and J shed 6 bases, with 5 bases lying between them. CDR1 and CDR2 from the germline V gene are SGHRS and YFSETQ. This CDR3 is built from 11 residues. The CDR3 DNA reads as TGCGCCAGCAGCTTCGACCAGACCCAGTACTTC. It yields the protein CASSFDQTQYF. The full variable domain, completed using reference TRBV5-1 and TRBJ2-5, is KAGVTQTPRYLIKTRGQQVTLSCSPISGHRSVSWYQQTPGQGLQFLFEYFSETQRNKGNFPGRFSGRQFSNSRSEMNVSTLELGDSALYLCASSFDQTQYFGPGTRLLVL.

The table lists this clonotype with a count of one. This chain joins TRBV5-1 and TRBJ2-5; TRBD1 might be the D (5 bases). The J call may be wrong; the DNA end is better matched by TRBJ2-1. CDR1 SGHRS and CDR2 YFSETQ come from the germline V gene. This CDR3 is built from 13 residues. The CDR3 sequence is CASSLTGQETQFF. The CDR3 DNA reads TGCGCCAGCAGCTTGACAGGACAAGAGACCCAGTTCTTC.

The V gene is TRBV28, the J gene TRBJ2-1; D may be TRBD1 (5 bases). V lost 6 bases and J lost 8, with 14 bases in between. Germline V gene sequence: CDR1 MDHEN, CDR2 SYDVKM. The CDR3 is 13 residues long. The CDR3 coding sequence is TGTGCCAGCAGGGGCGAAGGGGCCCATGAGCAGTTCTTC. Translated, it gives CASRGEGAHEQFF.

This clonotype was detected many times. The chain employs TRBV28 and TRBJ2-6; tentatively, D is TRBD1 or TRBD2 (5 bases each). This CDR3 is built from 16 residues. Germline V CDR1 and CDR2: MDHEN, SYDVKM. The V and J ends lost 4 bases and 3 bases respectively, with 13 bases between them. CDR3 residues: CASSSPGTGGANVLTF. In DNA, the CDR3 is TGTGCCAGCAGTTCCCCAGGGACGGGTGGGGCCAACGTCCTGACTTTC.

Ten or more counts support this clonotype. This chain connects TRBV28 to TRBJ2-7; D remains unclear. The germline V gene has CDR1 MDHEN and CDR2 SYDVKM. Trimming took off 3 bases at V and 2 bases at J, with 11 bases between the two ends. CDR3 length equals 14 residues. In nucleotides, the CDR3 is TGTGCCAGCAGTTTCGGTGGGCCAGCCTACGAGCAGTACTTC. Amino acids: CASSFGGPAYEQYF. The full variable domain, rest sourced from reference TRBV28 and TRBJ2-7, is DVKVTQSSRYLVKRTGEKVFLECVQDMDHENMFWYRQDPGLGLRLIYFSYDVKMKEKGDIPEGYSVSREKKERFSLILESASTNQTSMYLCASSFGGPAYEQYFGPGTRLTVT.